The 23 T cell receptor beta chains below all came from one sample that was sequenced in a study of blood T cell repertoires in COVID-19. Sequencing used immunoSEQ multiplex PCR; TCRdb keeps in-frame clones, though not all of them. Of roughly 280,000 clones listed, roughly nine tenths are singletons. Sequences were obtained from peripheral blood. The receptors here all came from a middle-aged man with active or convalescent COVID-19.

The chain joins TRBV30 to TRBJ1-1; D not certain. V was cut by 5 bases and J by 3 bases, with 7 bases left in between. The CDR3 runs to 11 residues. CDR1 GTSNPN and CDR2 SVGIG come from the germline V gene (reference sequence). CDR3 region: CAWLVDTEAFF. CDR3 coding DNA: TGTGCCTGGTTAGTGGACACTGAAGCTTTCTTT.

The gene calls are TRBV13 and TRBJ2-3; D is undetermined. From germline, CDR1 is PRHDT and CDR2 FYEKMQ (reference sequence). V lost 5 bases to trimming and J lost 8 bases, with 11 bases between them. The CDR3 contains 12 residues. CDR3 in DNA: TGTGCCAGCAGCCTTCTTGGCGGTACGCAGTATTTT. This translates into CASSLLGGTQYF.

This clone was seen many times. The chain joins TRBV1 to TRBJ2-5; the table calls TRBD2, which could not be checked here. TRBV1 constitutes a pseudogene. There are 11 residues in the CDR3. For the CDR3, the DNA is TGCACCAGCAGCCAAGCGGAGACCCAGTACTTC. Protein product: CTSSQAETQYF.

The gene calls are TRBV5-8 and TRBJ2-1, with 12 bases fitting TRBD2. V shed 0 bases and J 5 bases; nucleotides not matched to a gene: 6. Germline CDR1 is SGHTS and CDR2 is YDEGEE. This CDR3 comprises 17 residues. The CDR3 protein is CASSLARASGRDNEQFF. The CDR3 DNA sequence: TGTGCCAGCAGCTTGGCCAGGGCTAGCGGGAGGGACAATGAGCAGTTCTTC.

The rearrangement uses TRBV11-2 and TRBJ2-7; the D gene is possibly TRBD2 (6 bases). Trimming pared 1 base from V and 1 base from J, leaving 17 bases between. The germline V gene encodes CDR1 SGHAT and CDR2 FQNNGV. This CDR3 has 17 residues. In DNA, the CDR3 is TGTGCCAGCAGCTTAGTGTCAGGGCGGAGGGGATCCTACGAGCAGTACTTC. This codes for CASSLVSGRRGSYEQYF. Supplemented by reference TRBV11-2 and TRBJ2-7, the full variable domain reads EAGVAQSPRYKIIEKRQSVAFWCNPISGHATLYWYQQILGQGPKLLIQFQNNGVVDDSQLPKDRFSAERLKGVDSTLKIQPAKLEDSAVYLCASSLVSGRRGSYEQYFGPGTRLTVT.

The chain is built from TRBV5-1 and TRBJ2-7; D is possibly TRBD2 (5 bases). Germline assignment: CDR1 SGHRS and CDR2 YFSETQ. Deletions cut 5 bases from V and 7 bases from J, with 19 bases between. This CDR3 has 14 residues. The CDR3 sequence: CASSVEGGGREQYF. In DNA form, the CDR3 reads TGCGCCAGCAGTGTTGAAGGCGGAGGTAGGGAGCAGTACTTC.

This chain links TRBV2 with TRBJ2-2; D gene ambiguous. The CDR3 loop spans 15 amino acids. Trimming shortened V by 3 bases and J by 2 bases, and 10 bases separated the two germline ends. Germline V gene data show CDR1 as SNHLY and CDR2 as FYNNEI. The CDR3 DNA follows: TGTGCCAGCAGTGAGTGGGCAGTTAACACCGGGGAGCTGTTTTTT. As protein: CASSEWAVNTGELFF.

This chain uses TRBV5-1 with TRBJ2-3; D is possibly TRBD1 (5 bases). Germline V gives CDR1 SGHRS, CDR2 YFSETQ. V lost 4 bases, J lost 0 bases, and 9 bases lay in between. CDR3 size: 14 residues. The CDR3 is CASSPTASTDTQYF. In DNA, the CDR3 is TGCGCCAGCAGCCCGACAGCCAGCACAGATACGCAGTATTTT.

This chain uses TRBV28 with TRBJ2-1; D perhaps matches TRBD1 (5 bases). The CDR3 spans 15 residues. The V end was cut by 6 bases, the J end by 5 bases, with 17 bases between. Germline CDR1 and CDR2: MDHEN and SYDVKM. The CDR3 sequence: CASRWAQGTNNEQFF. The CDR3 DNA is TGTGCCAGCAGGTGGGCGCAGGGAACTAACAATGAGCAGTTCTTC.

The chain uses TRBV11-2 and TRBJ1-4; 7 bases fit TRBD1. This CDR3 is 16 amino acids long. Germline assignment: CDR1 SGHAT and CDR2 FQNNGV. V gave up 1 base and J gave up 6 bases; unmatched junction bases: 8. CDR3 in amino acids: CASSLVKGQPYEKLFF. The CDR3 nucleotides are TGTGCCAGCAGCTTAGTCAAGGGACAGCCTTATGAAAAACTGTTTTTT.

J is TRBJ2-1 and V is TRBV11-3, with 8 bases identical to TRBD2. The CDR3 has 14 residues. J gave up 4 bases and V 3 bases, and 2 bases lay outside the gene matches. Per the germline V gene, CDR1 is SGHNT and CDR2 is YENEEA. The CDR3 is CASSFGLAYNEQFF. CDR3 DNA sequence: TGTGCCAGCAGCTTTGGACTAGCTTACAATGAGCAGTTCTTC.

The CDR3 DNA reads as TGTGCCAGTAGTATGGACAGCTTTAACTATGGCTACACCTTC. Residues: CASSMDSFNYGYTF. The J gene is TRBJ1-2, the V gene TRBV19; possibly TRBD1 for D (6 bases). Germline V gives CDR1 LNHDA, CDR2 SQIVND (reference sequence). CDR3 size: 14 residues. V lost 3 bases, J lost 1 base, and 9 bases lay in between.

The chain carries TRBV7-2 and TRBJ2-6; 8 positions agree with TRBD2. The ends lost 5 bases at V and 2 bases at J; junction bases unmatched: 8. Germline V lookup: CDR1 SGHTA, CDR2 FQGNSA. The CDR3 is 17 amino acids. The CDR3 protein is CASSQPAGGAGANVLTF. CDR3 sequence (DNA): TGTGCCAGCAGCCAACCGGCGGGGGGCGCTGGGGCCAACGTCCTGACTTTC.

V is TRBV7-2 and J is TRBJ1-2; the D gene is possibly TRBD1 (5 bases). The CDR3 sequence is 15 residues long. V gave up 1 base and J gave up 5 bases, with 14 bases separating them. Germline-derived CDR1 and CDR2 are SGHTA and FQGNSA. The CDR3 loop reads CASSLGGEGGYGYTF. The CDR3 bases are TGTGCCAGCAGCTTAGGGGGGGAGGGTGGATATGGCTACACCTTC. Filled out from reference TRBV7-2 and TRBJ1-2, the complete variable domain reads GAGVSQSPSNKVTEKGKDVELRCDPISGHTALYWYRQSLGQGLEFLIYFQGNSAPDKSGLPSDRFSAERTGGSVSTLTIQRTQQEDSAVYLCASSLGGEGGYGYTFGSGTRLTVV.

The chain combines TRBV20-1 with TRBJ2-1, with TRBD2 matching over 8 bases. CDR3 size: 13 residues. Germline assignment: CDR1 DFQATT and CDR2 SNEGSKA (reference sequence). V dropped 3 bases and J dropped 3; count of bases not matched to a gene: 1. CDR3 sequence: CSASLAGYNEQFF. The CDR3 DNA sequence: TGCAGTGCTAGTCTAGCGGGCTACAATGAGCAGTTCTTC.

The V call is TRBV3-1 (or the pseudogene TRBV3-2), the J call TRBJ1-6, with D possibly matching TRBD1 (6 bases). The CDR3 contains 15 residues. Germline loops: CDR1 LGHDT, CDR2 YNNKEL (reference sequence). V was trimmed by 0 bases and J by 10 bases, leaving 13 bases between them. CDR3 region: CASSQDPQGRSPLHF. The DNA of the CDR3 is TGTGCCAGCAGCCAAGATCCACAGGGACGATCACCCCTCCACTTT.

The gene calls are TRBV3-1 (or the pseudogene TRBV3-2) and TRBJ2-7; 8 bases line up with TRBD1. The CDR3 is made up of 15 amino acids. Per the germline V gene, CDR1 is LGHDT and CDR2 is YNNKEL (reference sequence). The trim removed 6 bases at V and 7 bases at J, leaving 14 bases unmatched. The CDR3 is CASSRARTGSREQYF. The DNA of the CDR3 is TGTGCCAGCAGTCGTGCGCGGACAGGGAGTAGAGAGCAGTACTTC.

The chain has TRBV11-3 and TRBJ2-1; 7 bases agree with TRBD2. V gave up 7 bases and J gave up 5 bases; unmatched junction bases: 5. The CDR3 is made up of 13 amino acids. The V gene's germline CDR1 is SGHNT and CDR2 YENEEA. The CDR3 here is CASKAGNNNEQFF. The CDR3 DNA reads TGTGCCAGCAAAGCGGGAAATAACAATGAGCAGTTCTTC. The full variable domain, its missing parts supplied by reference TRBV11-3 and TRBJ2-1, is EAGVVQSPRYKIIEKKQPVAFWCNPISGHNTLYWYLQNLGQGPELLIRYENEEAVDDSQLPKDRFSAERLKGVDSTLKIQPAELGDSAVYLCASKAGNNNEQFFGPGTRLTVL.

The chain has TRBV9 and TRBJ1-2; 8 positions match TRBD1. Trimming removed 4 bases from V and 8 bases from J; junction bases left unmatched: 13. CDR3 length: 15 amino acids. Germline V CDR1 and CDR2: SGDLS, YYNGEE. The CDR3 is CASSPGQGTPGGYTF. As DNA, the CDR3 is TGTGCCAGCAGCCCAGGACAGGGCACTCCGGGGGGCTACACCTTC.

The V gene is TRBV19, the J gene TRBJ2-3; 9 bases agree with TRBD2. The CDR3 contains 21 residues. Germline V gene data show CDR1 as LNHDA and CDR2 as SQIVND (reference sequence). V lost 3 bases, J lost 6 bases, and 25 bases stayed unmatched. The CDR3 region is CASSIGPRASGKPARTDTQYF. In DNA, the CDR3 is TGTGCCAGTAGTATCGGTCCCCGGGCTAGCGGGAAGCCGGCCAGGACGGATACGCAGTATTTT.

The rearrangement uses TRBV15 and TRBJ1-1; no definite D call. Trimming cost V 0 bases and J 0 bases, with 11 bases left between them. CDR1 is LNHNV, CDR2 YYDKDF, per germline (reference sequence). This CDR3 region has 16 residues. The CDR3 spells CATSRDLTGLNTEAFF. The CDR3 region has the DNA TGTGCCACCAGCAGAGATTTAACGGGGTTGAACACTGAAGCTTTCTTT.

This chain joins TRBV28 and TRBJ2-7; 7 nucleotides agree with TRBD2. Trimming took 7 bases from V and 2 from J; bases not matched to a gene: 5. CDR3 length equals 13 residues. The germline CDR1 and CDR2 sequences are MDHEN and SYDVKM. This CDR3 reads CASMLAGAYEQYF. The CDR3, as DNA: TGTGCCAGCATGCTGGCGGGGGCCTACGAGCAGTACTTC.

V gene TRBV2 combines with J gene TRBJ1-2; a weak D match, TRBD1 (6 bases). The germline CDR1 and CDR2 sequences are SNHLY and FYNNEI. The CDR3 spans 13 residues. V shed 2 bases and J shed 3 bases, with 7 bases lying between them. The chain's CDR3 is CASSEWTDYGYTF. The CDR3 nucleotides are TGTGCCAGCAGTGAATGGACAGACTATGGCTACACCTTC.